Below are 21 T cell receptor beta chains sequenced from a single sample in a study of beta chain features in type 1 diabetes. As every portion of the isolated RNA was reverse transcribed, the sequencing read expressed TCRB transcripts. Data came from immunoSEQ multiplex PCR; TCRdb stores just in-frame clones and leaves some out. The sample includes some 150,000 clones, nearly 50% of them seen just once. Sequencing used Tregs from blood. These receptors were collected from a man between 18 and 29 years old in good health.

The genes are TRBV30 and TRBJ2-5, with TRBD1 as a possible D gene (5 bases). The V gene lost 7 bases and the J gene lost 4 bases, with 10 bases spanning the gap. Looked up from germline, CDR1 is GTSNPN and CDR2 is SVGIG (reference sequence). The length of the CDR3 is 11 residues. The CDR3 is CAFRAGETQYF. The CDR3, as DNA: TGTGCCTTCAGGGCAGGAGAGACCCAGTACTTC. Complete variable domain (other parts from reference TRBV30 and TRBJ2-5): SQTIHQWPATLVQPVGSPLSLECTVEGTSNPNLYWYRQAAGRGLQLLFYSVGIGQISSEVPQNLSASRPQDRQFILSSKKLLLSDSGFYLCAFRAGETQYFGPGTRLLVL.

The chain joins TRBV28 to TRBJ1-3, with 7 positions matching TRBD1. Trimming cost V 3 bases and J 4 bases; bases outside gene matches: 3. The CDR3 totals 14 residues. Germline V gene data show CDR1 as MDHEN and CDR2 as SYDVKM. CDR3 sequence reads: CASSFRGRGNTIYF. The CDR3 bases are TGTGCCAGCAGTTTTAGGGGGCGCGGAAACACCATATATTTT. Full variable domain (outside the CDR3, taken from reference TRBV28 and TRBJ1-3): DVKVTQSSRYLVKRTGEKVFLECVQDMDHENMFWYRQDPGLGLRLIYFSYDVKMKEKGDIPEGYSVSREKKERFSLILESASTNQTSMYLCASSFRGRGNTIYFGEGSWLTVV.

This clone appeared a few times. Other DNA sequences in this sample translate to the same CDR3. The chain carries TRBV7-2 and TRBJ1-2; TRBD1 is a possible D gene (5 bases). The V gene's germline CDR1 is SGHTA and CDR2 FQGNSA. This CDR3 is built from 12 residues. V shed 4 bases and J shed 4 bases, with 7 bases lying between them. The CDR3, as DNA: TGTGCCAGCAGCTCCGACAGCTATGGCTACACCTTC. It yields the protein CASSSDSYGYTF.

V gene TRBV5-1 combines with J gene TRBJ1-2, with D uncertain. The germline V gene has CDR1 SGHRS and CDR2 YFSETQ. V lost 0 bases and J lost 4, with 10 bases in between. The CDR3 sequence is 14 residues long. CDR3 in DNA: TGCGCCAGCAGCTTGGCCTTATCAGTCTATGGCTACACCTTC. Translation gives CASSLALSVYGYTF.

This clone has just one count. The V and J genes are TRBV7-2 and TRBJ2-3; perhaps TRBD1 as D (5 bases). Germline assignment: CDR1 SGHTA and CDR2 FQGNSA. CDR3 length: 13 amino acids. Trimming cost V 7 bases and J 6 bases, with 14 bases left between them. The DNA for the CDR3 is TGTGCCAGCACTCTAGGGGCATCGGATACGCAGTATTTT. As protein: CASTLGASDTQYF.

The rearrangement joins TRBV7-2 to TRBJ1-5, with no clear D. The CDR3 is 14 amino acids. The V end lost 2 bases, the J end lost 0 bases, and 5 bases lay between the germline ends. Looked up from germline, CDR1 is SGHTA and CDR2 is FQGNSA. The CDR3 protein is CASSLYGSNQPQHF. The CDR3 nucleotides are TGTGCCAGCAGCTTATACGGTAGCAATCAGCCCCAGCATTTT.

The genes are TRBV6-1 and TRBJ2-1, with D perhaps matching TRBD2 (6 bases). This CDR3 has 15 residues. The germline V gene has CDR1 MNHNS and CDR2 SASEGT. Trimming cost V 5 bases and J 4 bases, with 15 bases left between them. This CDR3 reads CASSTLAGTYNEQFF. CDR3 coding DNA: TGTGCCAGCAGTACACTAGCTGGCACGTACAATGAGCAGTTCTTC.

This clone was detected a few times. This chain uses TRBV5-1 with TRBJ2-1, with a tentative D call TRBD1 (6 bases). Germline V CDR1 and CDR2: SGHRS, YFSETQ. The CDR3 runs to 15 residues. Trimming took 0 bases from V and 7 from J, leaving 14 bases between them. The CDR3 region is CASSLAAGVANEQFF. CDR3 nucleotide sequence: TGCGCCAGCAGCTTGGCCGCAGGGGTTGCAAATGAGCAGTTCTTC.

The chain combines TRBV27 with TRBJ2-1; D unclear. Trimming stripped 1 base from V and 10 bases from J, with 8 bases between. Germline V CDR1 and CDR2: MNHEY, SMNVEV (reference sequence). The CDR3 runs to 12 residues. The CDR3 here is CASSLLGKEQFF. The CDR3 DNA reads as TGTGCCAGCAGTTTATTGGGCAAGGAGCAGTTCTTC.

The V gene is TRBV7-2, the J gene TRBJ2-4; D gene uncertain. Germline V gives CDR1 SGHTA, CDR2 FQGNSA. The CDR3 is 14 residues long. Trimming stripped 2 bases from V and 2 bases from J, with 7 bases between. For the CDR3, the DNA is TGTGCCAGCAGCTTATGGCCATCCAAAAACATTCAGTACTTC. Translation gives CASSLWPSKNIQYF. The full variable domain, with the rest looked up from reference TRBV7-2 and TRBJ2-4, is GAGVSQSPSNKVTEKGKDVELRCDPISGHTALYWYRQSLGQGLEFLIYFQGNSAPDKSGLPSDRFSAERTGGSVSTLTIQRTQQEDSAVYLCASSLWPSKNIQYFGAGTRLSVL.

The gene calls are TRBV29-1 and TRBJ2-6; 8 positions agree with TRBD1. CDR1 and CDR2 (germline): SQVTM, ANQGSEA. This CDR3 has 16 amino acids. V was pared by 4 bases and J by 1 base, with 6 bases of the junction left unmatched. Written as DNA, the CDR3 is TGCAGCGTTGTGGGCAGGGGGCGGTCTGGGGCCAACGTCCTGACTTTC. It specifies CSVVGRGRSGANVLTF.

The V call is TRBV7-2, the J call TRBJ2-3; D gene ambiguous. The V and J ends lost 3 bases and 4 bases respectively, with 5 bases between them. The CDR3 consists of 12 residues. Germline V CDR1 and CDR2: SGHTA, FQGNSA. The CDR3 nucleotides are TGTGCCAGCAGCTTTCTCGCAGATACGCAGTATTTT. This gives the protein CASSFLADTQYF.

The chain employs TRBV20-1 and TRBJ2-5; TRBD1 matches at 7 bases. The germline V gene has CDR1 DFQATT and CDR2 SNEGSKA (reference sequence). The junction had 4 bases not matched to a gene; V was cut back by 3 bases and J by 9 bases. This CDR3 is 11 amino acids long. CDR3: CSASPGQAQYF. The DNA for the CDR3 is TGCAGTGCTAGCCCCGGACAGGCCCAGTACTTC.

This clone has just a few counts. The V gene is TRBV2, the J gene TRBJ1-2; D is unresolved. The germline V gene has CDR1 SNHLY and CDR2 FYNNEI. The CDR3 runs 14 residues. V lost 6 bases, J lost 0 bases, and 11 bases lay in between. DNA for the CDR3: TGTGCCAGCAGGACTGGTCGGACTAACTATGGCTACACCTTC. This translates into CASRTGRTNYGYTF.

The gene calls are TRBV4-3 and TRBJ2-2; 9 bases fit TRBD2. Germline-derived CDR1 and CDR2 are LGHNA and YSLEER. There are 17 residues in the CDR3. Germline trimming cut 4 bases from V and 2 bases from J; bases unmatched to any gene: 8. The CDR3 loop is CASSRHLAGENTGELFF. The CDR3 DNA follows: TGCGCCAGCAGCCGCCATTTAGCGGGGGAAAACACCGGGGAGCTGTTTTTT.

The rearrangement uses TRBV9 and TRBJ2-5, with TRBD1 matching over 8 bases. The DNA end favors TRBJ2-7, so the J call may be wrong. Germline CDR1 reads SGDLS; CDR2 reads YYNGEE. This CDR3 spans 12 amino acids. The CDR3 loop reads CAETGANYEQYF. For the CDR3, the DNA is TGTGCGGAGACAGGGGCTAACTACGAGCAGTACTTC.

This chain joins TRBV4-1 and TRBJ2-1; 10 bases map to TRBD2. Germline CDR1 MGHRA, CDR2 YSYEKL. The V segment lost 1 base and the J segment 8 bases; nucleotides outside the gene matches: 8. The CDR3 is 16 amino acids. CDR3 nucleotide sequence: TGCGCCAGCAGCCAAGTCGGTCTAGCGGGAGAGGATGAGCAGTTCTTC. Translated: CASSQVGLAGEDEQFF.

The rearrangement joins TRBV29-1 to TRBJ2-1; 10 nucleotides match TRBD2. CDR1 SQVTM and CDR2 ANQGSEA come from the germline V gene. CDR3 length: 17 residues. Unmatched junction bases numbered 20, after V lost 6 bases and J lost 9 bases. The CDR3 nucleotides read TGCAGCGTATCTTTGGTAGGTAGCGGGAGGAGTTCCGGTGAGCAGTTCTTC. Translated, it gives CSVSLVGSGRSSGEQFF.

This clone was detected a few times. This chain connects TRBV28 to TRBJ2-1, with 13 bases fitting TRBD2. This CDR3 is built from 16 residues. The germline V gene has CDR1 MDHEN and CDR2 SYDVKM. The trim removed 6 bases at V and 2 bases at J, leaving 4 bases unmatched. The CDR3 loop reads CASSTSGGAAYNEQFF. CDR3 DNA sequence: TGTGCCAGCAGCACTAGCGGGGGGGCCGCCTACAATGAGCAGTTCTTC. Filled out from reference TRBV28 and TRBJ2-1, the complete variable domain reads DVKVTQSSRYLVKRTGEKVFLECVQDMDHENMFWYRQDPGLGLRLIYFSYDVKMKEKGDIPEGYSVSREKKERFSLILESASTNQTSMYLCASSTSGGAAYNEQFFGPGTRLTVL.

This chain links TRBV4-2 with TRBJ2-7; 16 bases are shared with TRBD2. This CDR3 has 16 residues. Germline V gene sequence: CDR1 LGHNA, CDR2 YNFKEQ. V shed 4 bases and J 7 bases; nucleotides not matched to a gene: 7. CDR3 sequence: CASSLGLAGGPGEQYF. CDR3 coding DNA: TGTGCCAGCAGCCTGGGACTAGCGGGGGGGCCGGGTGAGCAGTACTTC.

This clone showed up just a few times. The chain carries TRBV19 and TRBJ2-1; possibly TRBD2 for D (7 bases). CDR3 length: 16 residues. V shed 7 bases and J shed 6 bases, with 22 bases lying between them. Germline V gene lookup returns CDR1 LNHDA and CDR2 SQIVND (reference sequence). The CDR3 DNA is TGTGCCAGTACCAAAATCCGGGGGCGCGGGGGCAATGAGCAGTTCTTC. Encoded protein: CASTKIRGRGGNEQFF.